A single sample gave rise to the 13 T cell receptor beta chains below, sequenced in a study of blood T cell repertoires in COVID-19. Libraries were prepared by immunoSEQ multiplex PCR; TCRdb keeps only in-frame clonotypes and omits some of them. The table lists just over 250,000 clones, around 84% of them singletons. Sequencing was carried out using PBMCs or T cells enriched from blood (not recorded which). The receptors were sampled from a man aged 25-40 years with acute COVID-19.

CDR3 amino acids: CASSESGQFDGYTF. DNA for the CDR3: TGCGCCAGCAGTGAGAGCGGACAGTTCGATGGCTACACCTTC. This chain joins TRBV10-1 and TRBJ1-2; tentative D call: TRBD1 (6 bases). The CDR3 contains 14 residues. V was cut by 2 bases and J by 6 bases, with 13 bases left in between. CDR1 is WNHNN and CDR2 is SYGVQD in the germline V gene (reference sequence).

The rearrangement uses TRBV28 and TRBJ1-5; 8 nucleotides match TRBD1. This CDR3 contains 14 residues. V was pared by 8 bases and J by 4 bases, with 7 bases of the junction left unmatched. Germline V lookup: CDR1 MDHEN, CDR2 SYDVKM. This CDR3 is CASLTGGPNQPQHF. CDR3 DNA: TGTGCCAGCCTAACAGGGGGGCCGAATCAGCCCCAGCATTTT.

The CDR3 DNA is TGTGCCAGCAGCGTACCACGGACAGGGGGAAACACCATATATTTT. Protein sequence: CASSVPRTGGNTIYF. This chain links TRBV9 with TRBJ1-3; 8 bases align to TRBD1. There are 15 residues in the CDR3. The germline CDR1 and CDR2 sequences are SGDLS and YYNGEE. The V segment lost 1 base and the J segment 4 bases; nucleotides outside the gene matches: 4.

DNA of the CDR3: TGTGCCACCAGCAGCCGGGACAGGGCCTCACCCCTCCACTTT. It codes for CATSSRDRASPLHF. The chain couples TRBV15 to TRBJ1-6; 9 bases match TRBD1. V lost 3 bases and J lost 10; bases outside the gene matches: 4. The CDR3 runs 14 residues. The germline V gene encodes CDR1 LNHNV and CDR2 YYDKDF (reference sequence).

The gene calls are TRBV2 and TRBJ2-7; TRBD2 might be the D (6 bases). Trimming removed 5 bases at V and 2 bases at J, with 19 bases between. The CDR3 covers 16 residues. Germline-derived CDR1 and CDR2 are SNHLY and FYNNEI. The CDR3 here is CASSLISAGLTYEQYV. CDR3 bases: TGTGCCAGCAGTCTTATTTCGGCGGGGCTAACCTACGAGCAGTACGTC.

This clone was detected only once. V and J are TRBV28 and TRBJ1-4, with D possibly being TRBD1 (6 bases). The CDR3 has 12 residues. The germline V and J ends were trimmed by 5 bases and 14 bases, with 15 bases remaining between them. Per the germline V gene, CDR1 is MDHEN and CDR2 is SYDVKM. The CDR3 bases are TGTGCCAGCAGTCCTAGACAGGCGCTCCTGTTTTTT. Translating gives CASSPRQALLFF.

This clone was seen just once. The chain carries TRBV28 and TRBJ2-4; the match to TRBD1 covers 8 bases. The V gene's germline CDR1 is MDHEN and CDR2 SYDVKM. CDR3 size: 15 residues. With 8 bases clipped from V and 0 bases from J, the junction kept 6 bases outside the gene matches. CDR3 residues: CASLGQGRAKNIQYF. CDR3 coding DNA: TGTGCCAGCCTAGGACAGGGCCGAGCCAAAAACATTCAGTACTTC.

The V and J genes are TRBV5-6 and TRBJ2-1; D not certain. Per the germline V gene, CDR1 is SGHDT and CDR2 is YYEEEE. This CDR3 spans 14 amino acids. Trimming pared 3 bases from V and 4 bases from J, leaving 11 bases between. In DNA, the CDR3 is TGTGCCAGCAGCTCCTCTGGGCCTTACAATGAGCAGTTCTTC. Encoded protein: CASSSSGPYNEQFF.

The rearrangement links TRBV9 to TRBJ2-2, with no clear D. V was pared by 4 bases and J by 4 bases, with 14 bases between. This CDR3 contains 15 residues. Germline CDR1 SGDLS, CDR2 YYNGEE. The CDR3 spells CASSPAVDPTGELFF. The CDR3 DNA is TGTGCCAGCAGCCCCGCGGTCGATCCCACCGGGGAGCTGTTTTTT.

The genes are TRBV19 and TRBJ2-5, with D possibly matching TRBD2 (6 bases). The V gene lost 2 bases and the J gene lost 5 bases, with 15 bases spanning the gap. Germline V CDR1 and CDR2: LNHDA, SQIVND (reference sequence). This CDR3 contains 15 residues. CDR3 in DNA: TGTGCCAGTAGTATACCGGGGGATGTTATGGAGACCCAGTACTTC. It is translated as CASSIPGDVMETQYF. The variable domain in full, with the rest retrieved from reference TRBV19 and TRBJ2-5, is DGGITQSPKYLFRKEGQNVTLSCEQNLNHDAMYWYRQDPGQGLRLIYYSQIVNDFQKGDIAEGYSVSREKKESFPLTVTSAQKNPTAFYLCASSIPGDVMETQYFGPGTRLLVL.

The chain combines TRBV11-2 with TRBJ1-1; 10 nucleotides line up with TRBD1. The CDR3 length is 15 residues. The germline gives CDR1 SGHAT, CDR2 FQNNGV. J was trimmed by 3 bases and V by 7 bases; bases with no gene match: 8. DNA of the CDR3: TGTGCCAGCACACAACTGACAGGGGGCGACACTGAAGCTTTCTTT. As protein: CASTQLTGGDTEAFF.

The chain is built from TRBV11-2 and TRBJ1-1; TRBD1 might be the D (5 bases). CDR3 length: 14 amino acids. CDR1 SGHAT and CDR2 FQNNGV come from the germline V gene. The V end was cut by 5 bases, the J end by 5 bases, with 15 bases between. CDR3 in DNA: TGTGCCAGCAGCCCTCGGGGACTTTTTACTGAAGCTTTCTTT. It encodes CASSPRGLFTEAFF.

This clone was observed a few times. The V call is TRBV11-2, the J call TRBJ2-2; TRBD1 agrees at 8 bases. V gave up 4 bases and J gave up 5 bases; unmatched junction bases: 9. CDR1 and CDR2 from the germline V gene are SGHAT and FQNNGV. The CDR3 runs to 16 residues. This chain's CDR3 is CASSSIDRGKTGELFF. CDR3 bases: TGTGCCAGCAGCTCCATAGACAGGGGAAAGACCGGGGAGCTGTTTTTT.